One T cell receptor beta chain is described in this entry. As yet, its antigen is unknown. This table comes from immunoSEQ multiplex PCR, and its TCRdb copy is limited to in-frame clones, with some not included. The table records under 140,000 clones, roughly nine tenths of them present only once. The data derive from a study of cytomegalovirus exposure and HLA in healthy donors. Study-level information: The 120 validation repertoires used the same platform as the approximately 620 first-cohort repertoires (as reported by a later analysis).

Germline-derived CDR1 and CDR2 are MNHNS and SASEGT. The CDR3 loop spans 11 amino acids. V lost 7 bases and J 10 bases, leaving 13 bases between the germline ends. Study-wide results and limits: Three CMV-associated chains were confirmed in vitro to be specific for CMV antigens. Reportedly, diagnosis of cytomegalovirus status by the classifier showed high specificity and sensitivity. The study listed 164 cytomegalovirus-associated TCR beta chains.

This rearrangement joins TRBV6-1 to TRBJ1-1; D gene unclear. Sequencing used PBMCs. This clonotype originated in a woman between 18 and 29 years old in good health and CMV-seronegative. CDR3 sequence (DNA): TGTGCCAGCACTTACGCGGGAACAGCTTTCTTT. It is translated as CASTYAGTAFF.